This TCR beta chain derives from a study of blood T cell repertoires in COVID-19. Study information: The United States, Italy and Spain provided the acute and convalescent COVID-19 samples. T cells, B-cell-depleted T cells, or PBMCs provided the cDNA or gDNA that served as material.

The CDR3 extends over 18 amino acids. The germline V and J ends were trimmed by 3 bases and 7 bases, with 26 bases remaining between them. Germline V gene data show CDR1 as KGHDR and CDR2 as SFDVKD. Authors' processing steps: Scientists estimated how many nucleated cells there were by amplifying reference gene primers. Measured with immunoSEQ multiplex PCR; TCRdb has only the in-frame clones, and not every one. The DNA was the basis for D and trimming; V, J and clone size are from that table. Among around 320,000 clones listed, approximately 88% were seen once. This clone appeared a few times. Sequenced: peripheral blood. The clonotype originates from a woman aged 25 to 45 who had recovered from COVID-19. The gene calls are TRBV24-1 and TRBJ1-2, with D hard to call. In DNA form, the CDR3 reads TGTGCCACCAGTGATCCGGCTCGAGAGGGTCTAGTAGCGAGTGGCTACACCTTC. This encodes CATSDPAREGLVASGYTF.